This T cell receptor beta chain was identified during a study of cytomegalovirus exposure and HLA in healthy donors. Germline values: CDR1 SGHRS, CDR2 YFSETQ. The CDR3 runs 16 residues. Trimming at V came to 4 bases and at J to 2 bases, leaving 9 bases not matched to a gene. Primers included in the PCR were 60 Vbeta and 13 Jbeta primers. TCRdb's table, derived via immunoSEQ multiplex PCR, lists solely in-frame clones and lacks some. This sample contains 150,000 or so clones. The sequencing sample was made of PBMCs. The origin of this receptor is a woman aged 50 to 65 in good health and CMV-seronegative. This chain connects TRBV5-1 to TRBJ2-5; 9 positions match TRBD2. CDR3 sequence (DNA): TGCGCCAGCAGCCCCACAGCGGGGGGCTTTCAAGAGACCCAGTACTTC. It translates to CASSPTAGGFQETQYF.